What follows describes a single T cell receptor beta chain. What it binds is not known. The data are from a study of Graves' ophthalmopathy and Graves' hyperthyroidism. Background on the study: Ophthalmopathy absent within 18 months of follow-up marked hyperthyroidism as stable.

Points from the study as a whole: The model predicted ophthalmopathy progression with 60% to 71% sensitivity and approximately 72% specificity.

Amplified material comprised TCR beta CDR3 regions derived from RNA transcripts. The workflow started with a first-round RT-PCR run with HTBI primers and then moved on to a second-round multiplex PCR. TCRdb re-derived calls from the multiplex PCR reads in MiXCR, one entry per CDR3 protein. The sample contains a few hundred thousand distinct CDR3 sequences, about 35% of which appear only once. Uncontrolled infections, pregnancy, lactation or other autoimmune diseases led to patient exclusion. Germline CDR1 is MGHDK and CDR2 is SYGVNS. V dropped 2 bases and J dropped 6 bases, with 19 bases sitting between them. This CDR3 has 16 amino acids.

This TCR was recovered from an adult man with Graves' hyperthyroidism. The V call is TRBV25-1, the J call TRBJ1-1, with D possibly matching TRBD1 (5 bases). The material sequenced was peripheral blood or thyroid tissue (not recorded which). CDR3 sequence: CASSEPNSGRVPEAFF. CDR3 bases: TGTGCCAGCAGTGAACCCAACTCTGGCAGGGTCCCTGAAGCTTTCTTT.